This T cell receptor (beta chain) was identified in a study of T-cell reconstitution after alpha-beta-depleted transplantation in children (dated by TCRdb to about 2016). Background on the whole study: Using TCR repertoire profiling, the study followed T-cell immune reconstitution in a quantitative way in children after TCRalphabeta/CD19-depleted allogeneic hematopoietic cell transplantation.

Trimming removed 2 bases from V and 8 bases from J, leaving 7 bases between the germline ends. The CDR3 spans 12 residues, from the cysteine through the phenylalanine. Only the CDR3 portion is preserved as DNA: 36 bases, with reading frame beginning at the first base. This specimen's treatment or condition label, interpreted: allogeneic hematopoietic cell transplantation with graft depleted of TCRalphabeta T cells and CD19 B cells. TCRalphabeta/CD19-depleted allogeneic hematopoietic cell grafts were given to the transplant recipients, all of whom were children. Library preparation employed PCR. TCRdb shows the sequencer as Illumina HiSeq 2500. TCR libraries were prepared with molecular barcoding, using unique molecular identifiers to normalize TCRbeta repertoire quantification. TCRdb itself trimmed the public reads at Q25 with fastp, ran MiXCR and retained productive beta chains. Each entry merges the rows of one CDR3 protein and shows their most common DNA and genes. This sample lists 800,000 to 1,000,000 distinct CDR3 sequences; under 30% were detected once. The top ten clonotypes cover around 30% of the sample.

Study-wide conclusions, independent of this receptor: Over subsequent months, a decline in hyperexpanded clone frequencies was noted, and after one year, T-cell counts and TCRbeta diversity were mostly ascribed to newly produced T cells. The high TCRbeta diversity at day 60 in some patients was ascribed to recipient T cells and intrathymic progenitors that had survived conditioning. The apparently early alphabetaT-cell count recovery about two months after transplant was reportedly dependent on only several hundred rapidly expanded clones derived from non-depleted graft cells.

This clonotype came up a few times. Its recognized antigen is unknown. Qualities for individual bases were not recorded, and no much larger clone is one base off. This receptor was identified in a boy younger than two who had a stem cell transplant for SCID, so the T cells may come from the graft donor. The rearrangement combines TRBV12-3 or TRBV12-4 with TRBJ1-5; no D gene call is confident. The sample was PBMCs, mostly from graft donor cells, taken 360 days after TCRalphabeta/CD19-depleted stem cell transplant. The DNA sequence is as follows: TGTGCCAGCAGTTTAAGAGAGGAGCCCCAGCATTTT. It translates to CASSLREEPQHF.